This TCR beta chain was sequenced in a study of beta chain features in type 1 diabetes. Whole-study results and caveats: For type 1 diabetes patients, VDJ junctions showed fewer insertions and more deletions. Researchers could not determine here whether HLA type influences TCRB rearrangement.

This clone was observed many times. Its antigen is still unknown. Sequencing targeted expressed TCRB transcripts, as all isolated RNA had been reverse transcribed. Assay: immunoSEQ multiplex PCR; the TCRdb copy retains only in-frame clones and omits some. The top ten hold over 1% of the sample, which has about 220,000 clones, approximately 10% seen once. From germline, CDR1 is SEHNR and CDR2 FQNEAQ (reference sequence). The CDR3 runs to 13 residues. V was shortened by 11 bases and J by 3 bases, with 17 bases between the two germline ends. This TCR was recovered from a man between 18 and 35 years old in good health. The sequenced sample was central memory CD4+ T cells from blood. The V call is TRBV7-9, the J call TRBJ2-7, with unresolved D. In nucleotides, the CDR3 is TGTGCCGTCATTGTCCTGCCCCTCTACGAGCAGTACTTC. It specifies CAVIVLPLYEQYF.